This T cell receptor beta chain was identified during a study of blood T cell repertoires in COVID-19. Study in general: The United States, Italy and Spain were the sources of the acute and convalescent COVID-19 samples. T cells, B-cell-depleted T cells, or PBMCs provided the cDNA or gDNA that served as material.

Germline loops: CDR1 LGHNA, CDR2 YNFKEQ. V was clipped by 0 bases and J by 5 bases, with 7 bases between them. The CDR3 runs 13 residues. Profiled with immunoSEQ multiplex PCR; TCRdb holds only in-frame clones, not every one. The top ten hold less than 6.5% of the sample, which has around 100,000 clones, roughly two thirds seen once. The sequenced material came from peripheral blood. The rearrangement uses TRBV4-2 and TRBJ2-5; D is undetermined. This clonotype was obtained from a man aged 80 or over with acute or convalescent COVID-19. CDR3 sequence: CASSQESEETQYF. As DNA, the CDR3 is TGTGCCAGCAGCCAAGAAAGTGAGGAGACCCAGTACTTC.